This is a list of T cell receptor beta chains from one sample in a study of blood T cell repertoires in COVID-19. Only in-frame clones appear in the TCRdb table, and some are missing; sequencing was by immunoSEQ multiplex PCR. In the table there are a few hundred thousand clones, 88% of which are singletons. Sequencing was performed on PBMCs or T cells enriched from blood (not recorded which). The receptors originated from a woman aged 25-40 years who had recovered from COVID-19. The CDR3 runs from the conserved cysteine through the conserved F or W. A D gene is named only where the DNA matches it firmly. Clone size appears in some rows only: once, few, many, or a class for an expanded clone.

D gene | J gene | V gene | clone size | CDR3 protein | CDR3 DNA
TRBD1 | TRBJ1-5 | TRBV29-1 | NA | CSVRDRADQPQHF | TGCAGCGTCCGGGACAGGGCGGATCAGCCCCAGCATTTT
TRBD1 | TRBJ2-7 | TRBV6-5 | NA | CASKQTGSRGEQYF | TGTGCCAGCAAGCAGACAGGGTCCAGGGGGGAGCAGTACTTC
TRBD1 | TRBJ1-1 | TRBV6-5 | NA | CASSYDRERTEAFF | TGTGCCAGCAGTTACGACAGGGAAAGGACTGAAGCTTTCTTT
TRBD2 | TRBJ2-1 | TRBV5-1 | NA | CASSLVLADLNEQFF | TGCGCCAGCAGCTTGGTACTAGCGGACTTAAATGAGCAGTTCTTC
NA | TRBJ1-4 | TRBV7-2 | NA | CASSDIHEKLFF | TGTGCCAGCAGCGACATCCATGAAAAACTGTTTTTT
NA | TRBJ1-4 | TRBV7-2 | NA | CASSAILNEKLFF | TGTGCCAGCAGCGCGATACTTAATGAAAAACTGTTTTTT
TRBD1 | TRBJ2-1 | TRBV29-1 | NA | CSLRQGAGHEQFF | TGCAGCCTACGACAGGGGGCAGGGCATGAGCAGTTCTTC
NA | TRBJ2-1 | TRBV11-2 | once | CASSFLRQGYEQFF | TGTGCCAGCAGCTTTTTACGCCAGGGCTATGAGCAGTTCTTC
NA | TRBJ1-2 | TRBV19 | NA | CASSMPGLHYGYTF | TGTGCCAGTAGTATGCCCGGACTGCACTATGGCTACACCTTC
NA | TRBJ2-2 | TRBV7-9 | NA | CASSLDLVRTGELFF | TGTGCCAGCAGCTTAGATCTAGTCCGTACCGGGGAGCTGTTTTTT
NA | TRBJ1-2 | TRBV5-1 | NA | CASSAAGGNYGYTF | TGCGCCAGCAGCGCGGCCGGGGGTAACTATGGCTACACCTTC
NA | TRBJ2-1 | TRBV4-1 | NA | CASSQGPAVGEQFF | TGCGCCAGCAGCCAAGGTCCCGCGGTGGGTGAGCAGTTCTTC
NA | TRBJ2-1 | TRBV7-8 | NA | CASSQNLLSTSGSYNEQFF | TGTGCCAGCAGCCAAAATCTACTAAGCACCTCTGGCTCCTACAATGAGCAGTTCTTC
TRBD2 | TRBJ2-7 | TRBV28 | NA | CASSLKAGDYEQYF | TGTGCCAGCAGTCTTAAGGCGGGAGACTACGAGCAGTACTTC
NA | TRBJ2-3 | TRBV15 | NA | CATSRVYLGDTQYF | TGTGCCACCAGCAGAGTTTACCTAGGTGATACGCAGTATTTT
NA | TRBJ2-7 | TRBV3-1/TRBV3-2 | NA | CASSQGAGLPYEQYF | TGTGCCAGCAGCCAAGGGGCAGGGTTGCCCTACGAGCAGTACTTC
NA | TRBJ1-3 | TRBV2 | NA | CASLEYSGNTIYF | TGTGCCAGCCTAGAGTACTCTGGAAACACCATATATTTT